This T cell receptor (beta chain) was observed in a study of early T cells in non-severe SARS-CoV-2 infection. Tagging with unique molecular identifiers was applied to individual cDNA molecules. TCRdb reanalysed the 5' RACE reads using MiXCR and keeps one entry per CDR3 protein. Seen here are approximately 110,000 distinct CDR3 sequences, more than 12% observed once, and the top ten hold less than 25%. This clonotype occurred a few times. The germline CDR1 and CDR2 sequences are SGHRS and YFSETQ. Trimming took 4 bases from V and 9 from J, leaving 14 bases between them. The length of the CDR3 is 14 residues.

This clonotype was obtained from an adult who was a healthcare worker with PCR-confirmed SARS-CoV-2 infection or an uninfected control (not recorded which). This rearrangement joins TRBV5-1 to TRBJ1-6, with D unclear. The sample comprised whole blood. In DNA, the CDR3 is TGCGCCAGCAGCGATGGACGCGGAAGTTCACCCCTCCACTTT. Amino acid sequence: CASSDGRGSSPLHF.